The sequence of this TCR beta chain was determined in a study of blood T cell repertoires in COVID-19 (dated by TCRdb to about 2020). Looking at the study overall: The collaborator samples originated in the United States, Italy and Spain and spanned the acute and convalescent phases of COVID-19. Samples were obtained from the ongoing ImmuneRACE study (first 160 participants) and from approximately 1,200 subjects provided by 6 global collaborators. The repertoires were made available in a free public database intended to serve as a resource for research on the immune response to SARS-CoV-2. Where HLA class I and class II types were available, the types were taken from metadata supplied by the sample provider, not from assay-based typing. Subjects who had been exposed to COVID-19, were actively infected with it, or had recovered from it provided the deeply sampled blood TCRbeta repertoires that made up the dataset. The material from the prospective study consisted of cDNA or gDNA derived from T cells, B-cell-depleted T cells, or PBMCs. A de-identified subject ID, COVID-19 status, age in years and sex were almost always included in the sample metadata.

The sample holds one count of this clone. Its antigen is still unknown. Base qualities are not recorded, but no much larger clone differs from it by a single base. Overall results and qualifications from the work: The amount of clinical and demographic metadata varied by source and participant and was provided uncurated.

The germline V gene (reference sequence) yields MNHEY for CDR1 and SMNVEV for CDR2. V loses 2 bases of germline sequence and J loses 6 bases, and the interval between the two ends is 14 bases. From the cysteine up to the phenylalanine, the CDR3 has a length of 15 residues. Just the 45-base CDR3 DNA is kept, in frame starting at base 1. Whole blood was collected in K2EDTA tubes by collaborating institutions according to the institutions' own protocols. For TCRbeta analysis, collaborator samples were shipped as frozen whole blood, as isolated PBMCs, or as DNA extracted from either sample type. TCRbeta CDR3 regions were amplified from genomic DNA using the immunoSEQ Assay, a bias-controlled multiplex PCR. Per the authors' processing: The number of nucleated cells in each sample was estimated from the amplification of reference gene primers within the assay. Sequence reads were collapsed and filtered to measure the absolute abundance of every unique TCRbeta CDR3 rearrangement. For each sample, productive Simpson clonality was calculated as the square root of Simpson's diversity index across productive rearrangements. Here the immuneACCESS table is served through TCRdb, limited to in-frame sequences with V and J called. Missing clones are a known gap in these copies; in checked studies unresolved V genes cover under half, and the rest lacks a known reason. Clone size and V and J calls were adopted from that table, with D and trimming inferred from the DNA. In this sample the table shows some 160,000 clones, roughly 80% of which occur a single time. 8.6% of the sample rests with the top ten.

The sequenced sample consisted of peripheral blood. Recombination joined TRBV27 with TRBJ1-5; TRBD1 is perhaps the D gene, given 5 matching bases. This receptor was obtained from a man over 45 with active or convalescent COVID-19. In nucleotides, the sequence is TGTGCCAGCAGTTTAGAGTGGGTGGGGGGTCAGCCCCAGCATTTT. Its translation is CASSLEWVGGQPQHF.